These 27 T cell receptor beta chains share one sample of origin, sequenced in a study of cytomegalovirus exposure and HLA in healthy donors. Both 60 Vbeta primers and 13 Jbeta primers went into the PCR. Profiled with immunoSEQ multiplex PCR; TCRdb holds only in-frame clones, not every one. The sample yields about 130,000 clones, about 79% seen once. Sequencing was carried out using PBMCs. These TCRs come from a woman aged 18 to 35 in good health and CMV-seropositive.

The CDR3 nucleotides read TGTGCCAGCAGCCAAGATCGGGGTTTAACCGGGGAGCTGTTTTTT. This translates into CASSQDRGLTGELFF. The chain links TRBV4-2 to TRBJ2-2; possible D gene TRBD2, 5 bases. CDR3 length equals 15 residues. Germline CDR1 reads LGHNA; CDR2 reads YNFKEQ. V was clipped by 0 bases and J by 5 bases, with 10 bases between them.

This clone was seen more than once but under ten times. This chain connects TRBV28 to TRBJ2-7; TRBD1 might be the D (5 bases). From germline, CDR1 is MDHEN and CDR2 SYDVKM. CDR3 length: 14 residues. The germline V and J ends were trimmed by 5 bases and 0 bases, with 11 bases remaining between them. CDR3 residues: CASSPRGTSYEQYF. In nucleotides, the CDR3 is TGTGCCAGCAGTCCAAGGGGCACCTCCTACGAGCAGTACTTC.

The chain joins TRBV11-2 to TRBJ2-7; no reliable D call. The V gene's germline CDR1 is SGHAT and CDR2 FQNNGV. CDR3 length: 11 residues. V shed 4 bases and J shed 2 bases, with 3 bases lying between them. The CDR3 coding sequence is TGTGCCAGCAGCTACACCTACGAGCAGTACTTC. Its protein product is CASSYTYEQYF.

The genes are TRBV9 and TRBJ1-1; TRBD1 is a possible D gene (6 bases). The germline CDR1 and CDR2 sequences are SGDLS and YYNGEE. Trimming took off 3 bases at V and 0 bases at J, with 18 bases between the two ends. This CDR3 has 17 residues. The CDR3 loop reads CASSARQTGPLNTEAFF. The CDR3 DNA reads TGTGCCAGCAGCGCCCGACAGACAGGACCTTTGAACACTGAAGCTTTCTTT.

The chain carries TRBV11-1 and TRBJ2-7; D call uncertain. The V gene's germline CDR1 is SGHAT and CDR2 FQDESV (reference sequence). CDR3 length: 13 residues. V lost 1 base to trimming and J lost 4 bases, with 8 bases between them. The CDR3 region is CASSLGRLYEQYF. Written as DNA, the CDR3 is TGTGCCAGCAGCTTAGGGCGGTTGTACGAGCAGTACTTC. Full variable domain (missing parts from reference TRBV11-1 and TRBJ2-7): EAEVAQSPRYKITEKSQAVAFWCDPISGHATLYWYRQILGQGPELLVQFQDESVVDDSQLPKDRFSAERLKGVDSTLKIQPAELGDSAMYLCASSLGRLYEQYFGPGTRLTVT.

The V call is TRBV9, the J call TRBJ1-2, with TRBD1 matching 8 bases. Trimming at V came to 2 bases and at J to 2 bases, leaving 8 bases not matched to a gene. CDR1 and CDR2 from the germline V gene are SGDLS and YYNGEE. The CDR3 totals 16 residues. This CDR3 reads CASSVPRTGINYGYTF. CDR3 bases: TGTGCCAGCAGCGTCCCCCGGACAGGGATAAACTATGGCTACACCTTC. Filled out from reference TRBV9 and TRBJ1-2, the complete variable domain reads DSGVTQTPKHLITATGQRVTLRCSPRSGDLSVYWYQQSLDQGLQFLIQYYNGEERAKGNILERFSAQQFPDLHSELNLSSLELGDSALYFCASSVPRTGINYGYTFGSGTRLTVV.

The chain recombines TRBV11-2 with TRBJ1-2; TRBD1 aligns across 7 bases. V was clipped by 0 bases and J by 3 bases; unmatched bases: 1. CDR1 SGHAT and CDR2 FQNNGV come from the germline V gene. CDR3 length equals 14 residues. The DNA of the CDR3 is TGTGCCAGCAGCTTAGATGGGACAGACTATGGCTACACCTTC. This translates into CASSLDGTDYGYTF.

This clone was seen only once. CDR3 coding DNA: TGCGCCAGCAGCTTGGCCGGGGGAACAGATACGCAGTATTTT. Translated: CASSLAGGTDTQYF. V is TRBV5-1 and J is TRBJ2-3, with D tentatively TRBD2 (6 bases). Germline CDR1 and CDR2: SGHRS and YFSETQ. CDR3 size: 14 residues. The germline V and J ends were trimmed by 0 bases and 3 bases, with 8 bases remaining between them.

This clone was observed once. J is TRBJ1-2 and V is TRBV29-1, with no clear D. The V gene's germline CDR1 is SQVTM and CDR2 ANQGSEA. The CDR3 has 16 residues. Trimming took off 5 bases at V and 0 bases at J, with 19 bases between the two ends. Here the CDR3 DNA reads TGCAGCGTTCACTCCTGGACTGATAAAGCTAACTATGGCTACACCTTC. This sequence encodes CSVHSWTDKANYGYTF.

The genes are TRBV25-1 and TRBJ2-3; possibly TRBD2 for D (6 bases). Germline assignment: CDR1 MGHDK and CDR2 SYGVNS. The CDR3 contains 14 residues. Trimming took off 8 bases at V and 4 bases at J, with 16 bases between the two ends. The CDR3 DNA sequence: TGTGCCAGCGTACTAGCAGCCCAGCCAGATACGCAGTATTTT. This gives the protein CASVLAAQPDTQYF.

For the CDR3, the DNA is TGTGCCAGCGGAGCCCGTGAAGCTTTCTTT. Residues: CASGAREAFF. V gene TRBV13 combines with J gene TRBJ1-1; D not resolved. The CDR3 is 10 amino acids. V lost 8 bases and J lost 7, with 8 bases in between. Looked up from germline, CDR1 is PRHDT and CDR2 is FYEKMQ (reference sequence).

This clone was seen a handful of times. As DNA, the CDR3 is TGTGCCATCAGTGATTTCAACTCCCCCCCCAACACAGATACGCAGTATTTT. Its protein is CAISDFNSPPNTDTQYF. V gene TRBV10-3 combines with J gene TRBJ2-3; D unclear. There are 17 residues in the CDR3. Germline CDR1 and CDR2: ENHRY and SYGVKD. V shed 3 bases and J shed 2 bases, with 18 bases lying between them.

This clone is a singleton in its sample. J is TRBJ2-5 and V is TRBV5-5; perhaps TRBD2 as D (6 bases). The CDR3 totals 14 residues. CDR1 is SGHKS, CDR2 YYEKEE, per germline (reference sequence). The V gene lost 0 bases and the J gene lost 4 bases, with 10 bases spanning the gap. CDR3 amino acids: CASSLGGGIETQYF. CDR3 coding DNA: TGTGCCAGCAGCTTGGGCGGAGGGATAGAGACCCAGTACTTC. Full variable domain (missing parts from reference TRBV5-5 and TRBJ2-5): DAGVTQSPTHLIKTRGQQVTLRCSPISGHKSVSWYQQVLGQGPQFIFQYYEKEERGRGNFPDRFSARQFPNYSSELNVNALLLGDSALYLCASSLGGGIETQYFGPGTRLLVL.

A few counts support this clone. J is TRBJ2-1 and V is TRBV7-9; perhaps TRBD2 as D (6 bases). Looked up from germline, CDR1 is SEHNR and CDR2 is FQNEAQ (reference sequence). The CDR3 is made up of 16 amino acids. The V and J ends lost 0 bases and 2 bases respectively, with 11 bases between them. The CDR3 spells CASSLAGGPTYNEQFF. DNA for the CDR3: TGTGCCAGCAGCTTAGCGGGGGGTCCTACCTACAATGAGCAGTTCTTC. The full variable domain, in which reference TRBV7-9 and TRBJ2-1 provide the parts outside the CDR3, is DTGVSQNPRHKITKRGQNVTFRCDPISEHNRLYWYRQTLGQGPEFLTYFQNEAQLEKSRLLSDRFSAERPKGSFSTLEIQRTEQGDSAMYLCASSLAGGPTYNEQFFGPGTRLTVL.

The chain joins TRBV7-9 to TRBJ1-5; D is perhaps TRBD1 (5 bases). This CDR3 has 16 residues. The V gene's germline CDR1 is SEHNR and CDR2 FQNEAQ (reference sequence). V lost 5 bases and J 1 base, leaving 15 bases between the germline ends. The CDR3 region has the DNA TGTGCCAGCAGCCCCGGGGAGGGGTTGAGCAATCAGCCCCAGCATTTT. Translation: CASSPGEGLSNQPQHF.

This sequence joins TRBV29-1 and TRBJ2-7; D is possibly TRBD2 (5 bases). With 6 bases removed from V and 3 bases from J, the gap between germline ends came to 6 bases. Germline V gene sequence: CDR1 SQVTM, CDR2 ANQGSEA. CDR3 size: 10 residues. The CDR3 loop reads CSVGLYEQYF. The CDR3 DNA reads as TGCAGCGTCGGACTCTACGAGCAGTACTTC.

V usage is TRBV6-5 and J usage is TRBJ2-7, with 7 positions matching TRBD2. Trimming at V came to 5 bases and at J to 3 bases, leaving 7 bases not matched to a gene. Germline V gene sequence: CDR1 MNHEY, CDR2 SVGAGI. The CDR3 covers 14 residues. In DNA form, the CDR3 reads TGTGCCAGCAGTGCCCCGGGACTACTCTACGAGCAGTACTTC. This codes for CASSAPGLLYEQYF.

The rearrangement links TRBV5-4 to TRBJ2-1, with D possibly being TRBD2 (6 bases). The ends were cut back, 6 bases at V and 4 bases at J, with 17 bases in the middle. The CDR3 totals 15 residues. Germline V CDR1 and CDR2: SGHNT, YYREEE (reference sequence). CDR3 amino acids: CASNLGAGQYNEQFF. CDR3 DNA sequence: TGTGCCAGCAACTTAGGGGCGGGGCAGTACAATGAGCAGTTCTTC.

V and J are TRBV6-5 and TRBJ2-7, with a weak D call TRBD1 (7 bases). The germline gives CDR1 MNHEY, CDR2 SVGAGI. Trimming cost V 8 bases and J 3 bases, with 17 bases left between them. The CDR3 covers 14 residues. CDR3 bases: TGTGCCAGCGCGATCGGGCAGGGGGGCTACGAGCAGTACTTC. This codes for CASAIGQGGYEQYF.

The rearrangement links TRBV19 to TRBJ2-7; TRBD1 agrees at 8 bases. This CDR3 region has 12 residues. Germline CDR1 and CDR2: LNHDA and SQIVND (reference sequence). V was clipped by 8 bases and J by 7 bases; unmatched bases: 7. This CDR3 is CASGQGAREQYF. The CDR3 region has the DNA TGTGCCAGTGGCCAGGGGGCTCGGGAGCAGTACTTC. Full variable domain (missing parts from reference TRBV19 and TRBJ2-7): DGGITQSPKYLFRKEGQNVTLSCEQNLNHDAMYWYRQDPGQGLRLIYYSQIVNDFQKGDIAEGYSVSREKKESFPLTVTSAQKNPTAFYLCASGQGAREQYFGPGTRLTVT.

The rearrangement uses TRBV11-2 and TRBJ2-7; 7 bases line up with TRBD2. V lost 4 bases and J lost 2; bases outside the gene matches: 5. CDR3 length: 14 residues. Looked up from germline, CDR1 is SGHAT and CDR2 is FQNNGV. CDR3 sequence reads: CASSSASGAYEQYF. CDR3 coding DNA: TGTGCCAGCAGCTCCGCTAGCGGCGCCTACGAGCAGTACTTC.

V gene TRBV11-2 combines with J gene TRBJ2-3; 7 bases are a match to TRBD1. The germline V gene has CDR1 SGHAT and CDR2 FQNNGV. J was trimmed by 3 bases and V by 5 bases; bases with no gene match: 5. CDR3 length equals 14 residues. CDR3 residues: CASSGTQGTDTQYF. The CDR3 DNA reads as TGTGCCAGCAGCGGCACACAGGGGACAGATACGCAGTATTTT.

Note on this clone: The junction shows a germline mismatch at one end, possibly a read error. The J gene is TRBJ2-1, the V gene TRBV7-7; 10 bases agree with TRBD1. Germline assignment: CDR1 SSHAT and CDR2 FNYEAQ (reference sequence). This CDR3 region has 13 residues. CDR3 sequence (DNA): TGTACCAGCAGCACCCGGGACAGGGGTGAGCAGTTCTTC. It translates to CTSSTRDRGEQFF.

This rearrangement joins TRBV7-3 to TRBJ2-1, with D possibly being TRBD1 (6 bases). The V gene's germline CDR1 is SGHTA and CDR2 FQGTGA. The CDR3 extends over 13 amino acids. V lost 2 bases to trimming and J lost 5 bases, with 7 bases between them. CDR3 sequence reads: CASSLGQNNEQFF. As DNA, the CDR3 is TGTGCCAGCAGCTTAGGACAGAACAATGAGCAGTTCTTC.

The V gene is TRBV30, the J gene TRBJ1-5; 7 bases align to TRBD1. Germline V gene data show CDR1 as GTSNPN and CDR2 as SVGIG (reference sequence). The CDR3 has 14 amino acids. Unmatched junction bases numbered 4, after V lost 1 base and J lost 4 bases. The CDR3 spells CAWSAGTVNQPQHF. The DNA for the CDR3 is TGTGCCTGGAGTGCTGGGACAGTGAATCAGCCCCAGCATTTT.

V is TRBV16 and J is TRBJ2-6; maybe TRBD1 (6 bases). Trimming took 4 bases from V and 0 from J, leaving 13 bases between them. Germline V gene data show CDR1 as KGHSY and CDR2 as FQNENV. The CDR3 has 17 residues. The CDR3 here is CASSPPGHLSGANVLTF. CDR3 sequence (DNA): TGTGCCAGCAGCCCCCCGGGACACCTCTCTGGGGCCAACGTCCTGACTTTC.

The CDR3 nucleotides are TGCGCCAGCAGTATGGAACAGAACTATGGCTACACCTTC. Translating it yields CASSMEQNYGYTF. The chain links TRBV5-1 to TRBJ1-2, with unresolved D. The CDR3 extends over 13 amino acids. Trimming cost V 5 bases and J 2 bases, with 10 bases left between them. Germline values: CDR1 SGHRS, CDR2 YFSETQ.